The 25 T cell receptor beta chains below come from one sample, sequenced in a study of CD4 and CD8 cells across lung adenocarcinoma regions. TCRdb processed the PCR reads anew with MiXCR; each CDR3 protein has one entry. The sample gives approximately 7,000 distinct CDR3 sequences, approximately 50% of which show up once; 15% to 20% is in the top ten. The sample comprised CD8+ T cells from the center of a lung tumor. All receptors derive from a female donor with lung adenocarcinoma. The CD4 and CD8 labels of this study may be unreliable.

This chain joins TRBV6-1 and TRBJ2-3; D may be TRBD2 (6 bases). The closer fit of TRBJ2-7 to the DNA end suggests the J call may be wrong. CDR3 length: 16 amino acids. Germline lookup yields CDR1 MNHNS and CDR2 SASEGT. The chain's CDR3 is CASSEAQETSKDTQYF. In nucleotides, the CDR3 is TGTGCCAGCAGTGAAGCACAGGAAACTAGCAAAGATACGCAGTACTTC.

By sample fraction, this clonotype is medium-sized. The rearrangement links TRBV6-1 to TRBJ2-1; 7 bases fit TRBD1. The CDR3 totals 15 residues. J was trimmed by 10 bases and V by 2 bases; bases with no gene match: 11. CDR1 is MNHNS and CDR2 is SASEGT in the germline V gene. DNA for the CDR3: TGTGCCAGCAGTGAATCGTTGGGACAGCCTTGGGAGCAGTTCTTC. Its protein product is CASSESLGQPWEQFF.

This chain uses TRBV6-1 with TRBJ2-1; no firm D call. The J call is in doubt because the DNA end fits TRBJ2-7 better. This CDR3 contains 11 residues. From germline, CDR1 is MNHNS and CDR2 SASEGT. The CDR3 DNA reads TGTGCCAGCATCGAGGCGAATGAGCAGTACTTC. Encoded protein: CASIEANEQYF.

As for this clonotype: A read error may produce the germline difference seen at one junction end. This chain's CDR3 is CAGSGGGDGETQYF. For the CDR3, the DNA is TGTGCGGGCAGTGGGGGGGGGGATGGAGAGACCCAGTACTTT. This rearrangement joins TRBV12-3 or TRBV12-4 to TRBJ2-5, with 7 bases that match TRBD2. This CDR3 region has 14 residues.

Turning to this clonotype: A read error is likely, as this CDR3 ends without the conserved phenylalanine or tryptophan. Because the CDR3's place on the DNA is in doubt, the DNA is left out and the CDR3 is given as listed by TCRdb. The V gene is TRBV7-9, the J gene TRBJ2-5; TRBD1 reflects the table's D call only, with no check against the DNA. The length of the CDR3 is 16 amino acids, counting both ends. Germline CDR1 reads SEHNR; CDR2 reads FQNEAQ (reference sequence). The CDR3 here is CASTPPGGQGGETQLS.

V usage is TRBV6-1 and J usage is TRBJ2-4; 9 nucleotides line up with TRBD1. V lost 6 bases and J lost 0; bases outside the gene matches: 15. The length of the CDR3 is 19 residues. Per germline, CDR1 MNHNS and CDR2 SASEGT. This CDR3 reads CASRKHEKGQGVAKNIQYF. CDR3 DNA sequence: TGTGCCAGCAGGAAACATGAAAAGGGACAGGGAGTAGCCAAAAACATTCAGTACTTC.

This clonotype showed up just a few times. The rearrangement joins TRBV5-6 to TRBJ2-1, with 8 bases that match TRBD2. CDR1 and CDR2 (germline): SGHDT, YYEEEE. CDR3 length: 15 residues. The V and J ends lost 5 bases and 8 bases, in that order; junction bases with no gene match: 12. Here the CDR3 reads CASSPLPGGPYEQFF. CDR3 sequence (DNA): TGTGCCAGCAGTCCCCTTCCGGGAGGGCCCTATGAGCAGTTCTTC.

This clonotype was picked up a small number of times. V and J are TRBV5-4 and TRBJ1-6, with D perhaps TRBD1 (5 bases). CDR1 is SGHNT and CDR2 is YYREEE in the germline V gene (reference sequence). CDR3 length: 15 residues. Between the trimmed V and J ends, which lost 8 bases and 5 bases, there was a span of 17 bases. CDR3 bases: TGTGCCAGTAAATGGGGGTTAGAGGATAATTCACCCCTCCACTTT. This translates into CASKWGLEDNSPLHF.

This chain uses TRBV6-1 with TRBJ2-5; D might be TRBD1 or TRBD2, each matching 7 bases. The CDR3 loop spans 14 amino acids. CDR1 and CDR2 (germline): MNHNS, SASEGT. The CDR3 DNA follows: TGTGCGGGCAGGGGGGGGCGGGGCGAGGAGACCCAGTACTTC. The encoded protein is CAGRGGRGEETQYF.

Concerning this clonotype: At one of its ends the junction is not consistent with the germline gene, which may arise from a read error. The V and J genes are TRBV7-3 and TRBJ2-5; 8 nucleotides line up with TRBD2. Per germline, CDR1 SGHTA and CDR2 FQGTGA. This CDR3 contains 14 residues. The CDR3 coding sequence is TGTGCGAGCAGCGGGGGCGTGGGCCAAGAGACCCAGTACTTC. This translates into CASSGGVGQETQYF. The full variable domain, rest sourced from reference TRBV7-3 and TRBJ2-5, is GAGVSQTPSNKVTEKGKYVELRCDPISGHTALYWYRQSLGQGPEFLIYFQGTGAADDSGLPNDRFFAVRPEGSVSTLKIQRTERGDSAVYLCASSGGVGQETQYFGPGTRLLVL.

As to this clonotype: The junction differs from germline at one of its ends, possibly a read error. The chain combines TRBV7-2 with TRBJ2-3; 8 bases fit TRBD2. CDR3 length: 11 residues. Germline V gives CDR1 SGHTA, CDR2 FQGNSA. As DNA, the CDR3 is TGTGCCAGCAGCTCGACTAGCGAACCATATTTC. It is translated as CASSSTSEPYF.

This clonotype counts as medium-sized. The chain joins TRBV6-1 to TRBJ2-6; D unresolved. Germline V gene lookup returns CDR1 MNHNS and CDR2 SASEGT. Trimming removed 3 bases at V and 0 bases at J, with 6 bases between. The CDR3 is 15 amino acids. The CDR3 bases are TGTGCCAGCAGTGACCAGCTCTCTGGGGCCAACGTCCTGACTTTC. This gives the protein CASSDQLSGANVLTF.

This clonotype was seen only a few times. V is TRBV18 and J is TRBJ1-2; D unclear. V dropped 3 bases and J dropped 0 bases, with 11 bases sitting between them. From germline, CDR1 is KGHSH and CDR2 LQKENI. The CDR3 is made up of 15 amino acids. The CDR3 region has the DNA TGTGCCAGCTCACCGGCGTCAGGACCTAACTATGGCTACACCTTC. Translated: CASSPASGPNYGYTF.

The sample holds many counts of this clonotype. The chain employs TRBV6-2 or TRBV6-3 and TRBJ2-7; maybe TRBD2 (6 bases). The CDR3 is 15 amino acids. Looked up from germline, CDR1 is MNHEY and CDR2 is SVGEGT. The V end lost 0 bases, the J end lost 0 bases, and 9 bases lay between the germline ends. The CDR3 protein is CASSYSLAISYEQYF. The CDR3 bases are TGTGCCAGCAGTTACTCCCTAGCGATCTCCTACGAGCAGTACTTC.

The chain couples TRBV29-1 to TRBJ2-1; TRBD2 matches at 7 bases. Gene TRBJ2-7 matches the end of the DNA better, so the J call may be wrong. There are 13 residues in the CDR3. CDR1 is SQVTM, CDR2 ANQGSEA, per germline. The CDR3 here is CSVRWRELDEQYF. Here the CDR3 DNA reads TGCAGCGTTCGATGGCGGGAGTTAGACGAGCAGTACTTC.

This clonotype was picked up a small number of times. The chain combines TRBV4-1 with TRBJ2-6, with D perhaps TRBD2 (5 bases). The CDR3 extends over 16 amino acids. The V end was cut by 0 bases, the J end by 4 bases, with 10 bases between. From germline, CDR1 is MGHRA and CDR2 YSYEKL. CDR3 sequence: CASSQDSGYGANVLTF. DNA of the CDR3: TGCGCCAGCAGCCAAGATTCGGGGTACGGGGCCAACGTCCTGACTTTC.

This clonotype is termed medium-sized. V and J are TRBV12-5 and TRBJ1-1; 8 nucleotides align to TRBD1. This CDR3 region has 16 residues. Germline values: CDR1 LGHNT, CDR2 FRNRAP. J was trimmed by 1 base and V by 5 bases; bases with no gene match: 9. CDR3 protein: CASGTHSDRGNTEAFF. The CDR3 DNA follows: TGTGCTAGTGGTACACACAGCGACAGGGGGAACACTGAAGCTTTCTTT. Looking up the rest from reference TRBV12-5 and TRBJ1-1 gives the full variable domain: DARVTQTPRHKVTEMGQEVTMRCQPILGHNTVFWYRQTMMQGLELLAYFRNRAPLDDSGMPKDRFSAEMPDATLATLKIQPSEPRDSAVYFCASGTHSDRGNTEAFFGQGTRLTVV.

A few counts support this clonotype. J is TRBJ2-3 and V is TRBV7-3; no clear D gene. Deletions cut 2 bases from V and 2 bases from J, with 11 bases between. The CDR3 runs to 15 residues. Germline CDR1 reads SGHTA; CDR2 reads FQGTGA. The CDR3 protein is CASSLGTVNTDTQYF. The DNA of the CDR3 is TGTGCCAGCAGCTTAGGTACAGTTAACACAGATACGCAGTATTTT.

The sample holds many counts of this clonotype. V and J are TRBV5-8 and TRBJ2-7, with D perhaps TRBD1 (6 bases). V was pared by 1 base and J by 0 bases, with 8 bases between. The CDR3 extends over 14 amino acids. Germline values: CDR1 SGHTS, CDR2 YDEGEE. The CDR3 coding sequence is TGTGCCAGCAGCTTGAAGGGGGTCTCCTACGAGCAGTACTTC. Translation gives CASSLKGVSYEQYF.

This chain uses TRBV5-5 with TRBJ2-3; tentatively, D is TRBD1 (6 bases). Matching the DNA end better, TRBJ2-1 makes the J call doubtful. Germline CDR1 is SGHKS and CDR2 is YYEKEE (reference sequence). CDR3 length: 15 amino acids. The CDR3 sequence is CASSPWTVMLNEQFF. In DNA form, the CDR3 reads TGTGCCAGCAGCCCCTGGACAGTGATGTTGAATGAGCAGTTCTTC.

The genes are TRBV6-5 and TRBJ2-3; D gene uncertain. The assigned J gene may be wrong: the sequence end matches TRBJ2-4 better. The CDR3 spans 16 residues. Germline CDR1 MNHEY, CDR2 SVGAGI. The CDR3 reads CASSYSPLPATDIQYF. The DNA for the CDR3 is TGTGCCAGCAGTTACTCTCCCCTGCCTGCCACAGACATTCAGTACTTC.

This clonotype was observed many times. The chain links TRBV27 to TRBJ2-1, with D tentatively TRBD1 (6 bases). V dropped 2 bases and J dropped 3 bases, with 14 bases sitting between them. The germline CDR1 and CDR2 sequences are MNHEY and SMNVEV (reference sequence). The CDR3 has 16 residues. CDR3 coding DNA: TGTGCCAGCAGTTTACAGTCCCAGGGGCGCTACAATGAGCAGTTCTTC. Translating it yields CASSLQSQGRYNEQFF.

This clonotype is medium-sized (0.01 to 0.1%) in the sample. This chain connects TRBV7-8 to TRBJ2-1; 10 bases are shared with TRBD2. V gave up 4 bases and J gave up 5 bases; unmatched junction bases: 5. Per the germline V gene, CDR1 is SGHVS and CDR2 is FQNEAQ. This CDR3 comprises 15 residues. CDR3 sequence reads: CASSYSGGADNEQFF. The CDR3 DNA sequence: TGTGCCAGCAGCTACAGCGGGGGGGCTGACAATGAGCAGTTCTTC.

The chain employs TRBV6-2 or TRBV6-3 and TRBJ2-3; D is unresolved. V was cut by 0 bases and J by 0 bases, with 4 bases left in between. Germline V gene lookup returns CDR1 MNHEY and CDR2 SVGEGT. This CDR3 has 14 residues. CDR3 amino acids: CASSYSTSTDTQYF. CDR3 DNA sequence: TGTGCCAGCAGTTACTCGACTAGCACAGATACGCAGTATTTT.

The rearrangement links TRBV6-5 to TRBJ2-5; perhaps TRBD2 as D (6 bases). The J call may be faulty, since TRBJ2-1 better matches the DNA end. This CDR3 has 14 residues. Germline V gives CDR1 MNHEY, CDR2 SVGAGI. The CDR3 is CASSYSIAAYEQFF. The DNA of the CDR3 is TGTGCCAGCAGTTACTCGATAGCGGCCTACGAGCAGTTCTTC.